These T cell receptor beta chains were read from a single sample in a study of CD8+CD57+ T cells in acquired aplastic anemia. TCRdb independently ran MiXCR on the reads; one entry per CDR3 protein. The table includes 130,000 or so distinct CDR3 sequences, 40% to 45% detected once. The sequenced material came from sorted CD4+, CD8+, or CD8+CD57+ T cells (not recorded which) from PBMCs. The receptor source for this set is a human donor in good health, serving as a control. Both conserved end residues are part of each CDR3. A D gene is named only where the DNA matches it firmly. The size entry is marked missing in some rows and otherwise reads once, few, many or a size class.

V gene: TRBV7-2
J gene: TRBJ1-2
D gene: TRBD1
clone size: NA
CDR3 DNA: TGTGCCAGCAGGATAGAGGGACAGGGGAACTATGGCTACACCTTC
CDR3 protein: CASRIEGQGNYGYTF

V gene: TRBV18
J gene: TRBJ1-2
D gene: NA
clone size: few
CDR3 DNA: TGTGCCAGCTCATTCCGGGGCGAGGGCTATGGCTACACCTTC
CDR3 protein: CASSFRGEGYGYTF

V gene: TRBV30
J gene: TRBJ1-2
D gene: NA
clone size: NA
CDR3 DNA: TGTGCCTGGAGTGTTAAACAAATCTATGGCTACACCTTC
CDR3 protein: CAWSVKQIYGYTF

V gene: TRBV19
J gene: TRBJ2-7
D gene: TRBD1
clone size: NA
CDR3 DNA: TGTGCCAGTAGGACAGGGGGCACAAACGAGCAGTACTTC
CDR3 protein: CASRTGGTNEQYF

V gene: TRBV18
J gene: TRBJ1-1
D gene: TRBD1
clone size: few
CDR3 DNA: TGTGCCAGCTCACAGGGGACAGGCAGATTGAACACTGAAGCTTTCTTT
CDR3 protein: CASSQGTGRLNTEAFF

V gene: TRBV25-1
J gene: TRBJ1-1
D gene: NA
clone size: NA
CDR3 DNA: TGTGCCAGCAGCGTAGGAGCAGCGAGAAACACTGAAGCTTTCTTT
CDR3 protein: CASSVGAARNTEAFF

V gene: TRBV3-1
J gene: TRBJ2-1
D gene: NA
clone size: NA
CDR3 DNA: TGTGCCAGCAGCCAAGATCTTTCTACCTACAATGAGCAGTTCTTC
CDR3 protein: CASSQDLSTYNEQFF

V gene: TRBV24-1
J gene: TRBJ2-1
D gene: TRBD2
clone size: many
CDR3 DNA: TGTGCCACCAGTGACCCAGGACTAGCGGGAGGAAATGAGCAGTTCTTC
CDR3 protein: CATSDPGLAGGNEQFF

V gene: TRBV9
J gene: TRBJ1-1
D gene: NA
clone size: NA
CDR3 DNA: TGTGCCAGCAGCGTAGGACTCGGGGTTCCCACTGAAGCTTTCTTT
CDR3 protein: CASSVGLGVPTEAFF

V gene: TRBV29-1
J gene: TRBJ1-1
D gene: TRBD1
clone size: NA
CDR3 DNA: TGCAGCGGCGGACAGGCATCCACTGAAGCTTTCTTT
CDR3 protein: CSGGQASTEAFF

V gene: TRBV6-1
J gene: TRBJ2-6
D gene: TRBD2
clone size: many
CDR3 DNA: TGTGCCAGCAGTGGATCAGGGAGGGAACCTGGGGCCAACGTCCTGACTTTC
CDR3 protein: CASSGSGREPGANVLTF

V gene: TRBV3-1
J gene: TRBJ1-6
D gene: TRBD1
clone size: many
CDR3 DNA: TGTGCCAGCAGCTCCTGGACAGGGGATTCACCCCTCCACTTT
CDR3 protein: CASSSWTGDSPLHF

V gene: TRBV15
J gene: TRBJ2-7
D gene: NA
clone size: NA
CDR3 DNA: TGTGCCACCAGCAGAGAGGAACAGGCTAATACCTACGAGCGGTACTTC
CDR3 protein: CATSREEQANTYERYF

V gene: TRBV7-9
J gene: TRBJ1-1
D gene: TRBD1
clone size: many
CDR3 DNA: TGTGCCAGCAGCTTCGGGACAGGGGGCAACACTGAAGCTTTCTTT
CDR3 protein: CASSFGTGGNTEAFF

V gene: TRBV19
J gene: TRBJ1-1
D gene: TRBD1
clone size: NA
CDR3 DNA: TGTGCCAGTAGTACTCAGGAGACAGGGCCAGCTTTCTTT
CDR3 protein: CASSTQETGPAFF

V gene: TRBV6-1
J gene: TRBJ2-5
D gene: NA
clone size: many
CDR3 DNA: TGTGCCAGCAGTACAGGGTGGCGAGAGACCCAGTACTTC
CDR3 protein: CASSTGWRETQYF

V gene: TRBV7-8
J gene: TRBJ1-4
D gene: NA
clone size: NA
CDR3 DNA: TGTGCCAGCAGCTTAGCGGGGGCGTCCGTGAGCGGGGGAAAACTGTTTTTT
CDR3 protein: CASSLAGASVSGGKLFF

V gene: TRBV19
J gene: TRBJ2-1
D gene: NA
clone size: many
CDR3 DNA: TGTGCCAGTAGTATAAGGGGATCCAGCTCCTACAATGAGCAGTTCTTC
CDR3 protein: CASSIRGSSSYNEQFF

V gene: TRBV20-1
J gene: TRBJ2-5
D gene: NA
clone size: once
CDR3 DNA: TGCAGTGCTCACAGTCAAGAGACCCAGTACTTC
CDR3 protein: CSAHSQETQYF

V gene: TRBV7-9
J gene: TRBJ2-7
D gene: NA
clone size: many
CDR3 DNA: TGTGCCAGCGAAGGACTACGAGAGCAGTACTTC
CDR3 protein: CASEGLREQYF

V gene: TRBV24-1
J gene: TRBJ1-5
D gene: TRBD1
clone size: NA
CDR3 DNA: TGTGCCACCAGTGATTCCGGGACAGGGGGCGGTCAGCCCCAGCATTTT
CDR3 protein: CATSDSGTGGGQPQHF

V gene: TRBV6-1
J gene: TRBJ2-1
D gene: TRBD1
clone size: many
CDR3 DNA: TGTGCCAGCAGCCGGGGACAGGACAATGAGCAGTTCTTC
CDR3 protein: CASSRGQDNEQFF

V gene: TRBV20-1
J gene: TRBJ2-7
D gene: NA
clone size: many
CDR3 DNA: TGCAGTGCTAGAGAGACTAACAGGCGGGGCTACGAGCAGTACTTC
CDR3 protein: CSARETNRRGYEQYF

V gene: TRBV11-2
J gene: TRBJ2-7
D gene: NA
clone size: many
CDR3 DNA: TGTGCCAGCAGCTTGCCGCCTAACTACGAGCAGTACTTC
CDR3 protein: CASSLPPNYEQYF

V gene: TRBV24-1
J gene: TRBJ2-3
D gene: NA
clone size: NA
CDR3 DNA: TGTGCCACCAGTGAAGGTCACCCGAGGCAGTATTTT
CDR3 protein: CATSEGHPRQYF

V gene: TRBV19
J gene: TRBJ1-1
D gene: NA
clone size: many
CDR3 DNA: TGTGCCAGTAGTATGTGGGGAGGGACTGAAGCTTTCTTT
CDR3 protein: CASSMWGGTEAFF

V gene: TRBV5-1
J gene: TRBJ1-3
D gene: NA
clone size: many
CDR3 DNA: TGCGCCAGCAGCCCCCGACGGATGACGGAATCCTCTGGAAACACCATATATTTT
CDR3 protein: CASSPRRMTESSGNTIYF

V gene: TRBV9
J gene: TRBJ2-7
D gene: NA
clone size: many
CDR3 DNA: TGTGCCAGCAGCGTATTGAGCCGGGGGGCCTCCGAGCAGTACTTC
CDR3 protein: CASSVLSRGASEQYF

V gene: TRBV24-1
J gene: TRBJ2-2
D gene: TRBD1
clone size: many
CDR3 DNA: TGTGCCACCAGTGACCCCCTCGGACAGGGCCGCACCGGGGAGCTGTTTTTT
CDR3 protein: CATSDPLGQGRTGELFF

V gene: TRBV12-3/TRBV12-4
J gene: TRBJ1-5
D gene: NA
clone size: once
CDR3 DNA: TGTGCCAGCCGTGGAGCGCCGTCCTCGCCCCAGCATTTT
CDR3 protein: CASRGAPSSPQHF

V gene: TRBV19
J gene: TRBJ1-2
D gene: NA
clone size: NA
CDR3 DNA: TGTGCCAGTAAGAAGGGGCAGGCCACTAACTATGGCTACACCTTC
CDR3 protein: CASKKGQATNYGYTF

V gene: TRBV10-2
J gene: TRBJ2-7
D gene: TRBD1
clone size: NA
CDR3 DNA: TGCGCCAGCAGTCGGGTGCGGACAGGGCTCGGCGAGCAGTACTTC
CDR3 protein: CASSRVRTGLGEQYF

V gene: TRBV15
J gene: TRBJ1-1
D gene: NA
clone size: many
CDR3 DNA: TGTGCCACCAGCTCGCAGGTAGCTGAAGCTTTCTTT
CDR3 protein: CATSSQVAEAFF

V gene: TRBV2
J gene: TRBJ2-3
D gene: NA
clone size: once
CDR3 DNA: TGTGCCAGCAGAGGCTCGGGGGCGATAGATACGCAGTATTTT
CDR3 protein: CASRGSGAIDTQYF

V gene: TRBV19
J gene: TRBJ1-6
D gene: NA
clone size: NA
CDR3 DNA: TGTGCCAGTAATCAGGGGAATTCACCCCTCCACTTT
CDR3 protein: CASNQGNSPLHF

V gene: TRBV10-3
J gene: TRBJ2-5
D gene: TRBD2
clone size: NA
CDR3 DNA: TGTGCCATCAGTGAGGGCGGGGGGGAAGAGACCCAGTACTTC
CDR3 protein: CAISEGGGEETQYF

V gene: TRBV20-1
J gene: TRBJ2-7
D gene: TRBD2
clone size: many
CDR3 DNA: TGCAGTGCTGAGACTAGCGGAGTCTACGAGCAGTACTTC
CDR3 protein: CSAETSGVYEQYF

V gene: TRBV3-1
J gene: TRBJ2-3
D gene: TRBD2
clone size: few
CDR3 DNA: TGTGCCAGCAGCCAAGCTATTGGCGGGGGGCTCACAGATACGCAGTATTTT
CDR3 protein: CASSQAIGGGLTDTQYF

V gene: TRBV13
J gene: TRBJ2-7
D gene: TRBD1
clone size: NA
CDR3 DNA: TGTGCCAGCAGTGTTACCGGGACAGGCTCAGGGGGTGAGCAGTACTTC
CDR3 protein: CASSVTGTGSGGEQYF

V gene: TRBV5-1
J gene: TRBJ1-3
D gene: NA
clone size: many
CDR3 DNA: TGCGCCAGCAGCGAAGGACAGAGAAACACCATATATTTT
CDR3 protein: CASSEGQRNTIYF

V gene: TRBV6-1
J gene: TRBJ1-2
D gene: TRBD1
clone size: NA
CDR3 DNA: TGTGCCACCGACAGGGATCCCTATGGCTACACCTTC
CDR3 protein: CATDRDPYGYTF

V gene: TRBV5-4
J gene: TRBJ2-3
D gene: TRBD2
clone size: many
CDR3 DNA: TGTGCCAGCAGCTTTACTAGCGGGATAGATACGCAGTATTTT
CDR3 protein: CASSFTSGIDTQYF

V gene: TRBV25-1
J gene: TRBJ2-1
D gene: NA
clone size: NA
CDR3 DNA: TGCGCCAGCAGTGAATGGGGGGGCAAATTTGGAGGTGGACATTGGCAGTTCTTC
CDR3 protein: CASSEWGGKFGGGHWQFF

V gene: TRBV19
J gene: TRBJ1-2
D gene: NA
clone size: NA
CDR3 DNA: TGTGCCAGTAGTATAAGACCCCGCCCCAACTATGGCTACACCTTC
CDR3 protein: CASSIRPRPNYGYTF

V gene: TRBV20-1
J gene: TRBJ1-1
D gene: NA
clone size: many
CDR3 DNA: TGCAGTGCTAGTAGGGAGAACACTGAAGCTTTCTTT
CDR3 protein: CSASRENTEAFF

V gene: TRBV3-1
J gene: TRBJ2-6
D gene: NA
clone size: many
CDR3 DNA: TGTGCCAGCAGCCACCGCTCTGGGGCCAACGTCCTGACTTTC
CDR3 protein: CASSHRSGANVLTF

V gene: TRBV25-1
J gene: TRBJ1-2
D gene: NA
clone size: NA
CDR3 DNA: TGTGCCAGCTTCTCCCAGGACATCCATGACTACACCTTC
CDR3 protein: CASFSQDIHDYTF

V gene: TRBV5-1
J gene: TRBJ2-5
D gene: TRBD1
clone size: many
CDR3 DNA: TGCGCCAGCAGCGCCGGGACAGGAAAAGAGACCCAGTACTTC
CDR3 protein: CASSAGTGKETQYF

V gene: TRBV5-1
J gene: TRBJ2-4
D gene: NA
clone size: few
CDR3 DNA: TGCGCCAGCAGCTTGGCCGCCAGTGGAAACATTCAGTACTTC
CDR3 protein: CASSLAASGNIQYF